This entry is about one TCR beta chain. The antigen remains unidentified. The record originates from a study of T-cell memory formation after mild COVID-19. Regarding the study as a whole: There was a balanced CD4/CD8 profile in clones contracting day 15 to 85, and later expanders leaned CD4+.

TCRdb processed the 5' RACE reads anew with MiXCR; each CDR3 protein has one entry. The sample has some 130,000 distinct CDR3 sequences; 15% to 20% are singletons. Looked up from germline, CDR1 is MNHEY and CDR2 is SMNVEV (reference sequence). The ends lost 8 bases at V and 4 bases at J; junction bases unmatched: 10. There are 15 residues in the CDR3. This sequence joins TRBV27 and TRBJ2-3; 9 nucleotides line up with TRBD2. The sample taken for sequencing was PBMCs or a T cell subset sorted from them (not recorded which). The source is a man in his late teens or twenties who had mild COVID-19 (a few samples of this study predate the infection). Cell type and time point are not known. The CDR3 spells CASYQRRGGPDTQYF. DNA of the CDR3: TGTGCCAGCTACCAGCGGCGGGGGGGCCCAGATACGCAGTATTTT.